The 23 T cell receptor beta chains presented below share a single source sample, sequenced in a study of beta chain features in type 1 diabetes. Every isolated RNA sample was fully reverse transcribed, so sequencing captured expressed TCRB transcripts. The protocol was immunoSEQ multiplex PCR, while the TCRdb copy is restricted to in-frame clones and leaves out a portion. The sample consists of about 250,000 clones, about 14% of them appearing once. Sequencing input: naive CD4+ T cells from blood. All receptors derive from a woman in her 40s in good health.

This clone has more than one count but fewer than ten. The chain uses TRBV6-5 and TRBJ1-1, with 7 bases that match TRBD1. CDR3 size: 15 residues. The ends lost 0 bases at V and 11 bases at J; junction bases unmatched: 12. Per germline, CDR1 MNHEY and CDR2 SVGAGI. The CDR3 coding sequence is TGTGCCAGCAGTTACTCGGGATCCTCAGGGACAGACGCTTTCTTT. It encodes CASSYSGSSGTDAFF.

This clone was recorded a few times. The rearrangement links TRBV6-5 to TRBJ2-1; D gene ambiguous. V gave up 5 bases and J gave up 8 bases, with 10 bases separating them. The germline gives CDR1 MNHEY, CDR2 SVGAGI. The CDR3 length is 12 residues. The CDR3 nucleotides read TGTGCCAGCAGTGATAAGAGGTATGAGCAGTTCTTC. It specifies CASSDKRYEQFF.

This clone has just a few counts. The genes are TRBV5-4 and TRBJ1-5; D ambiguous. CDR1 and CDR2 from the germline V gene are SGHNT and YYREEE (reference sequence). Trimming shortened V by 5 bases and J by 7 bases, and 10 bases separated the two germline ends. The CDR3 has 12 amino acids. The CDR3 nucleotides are TGTGCCAGCAGGTTCGGTGCCCAGCCCCAGCATTTT. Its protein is CASRFGAQPQHF.

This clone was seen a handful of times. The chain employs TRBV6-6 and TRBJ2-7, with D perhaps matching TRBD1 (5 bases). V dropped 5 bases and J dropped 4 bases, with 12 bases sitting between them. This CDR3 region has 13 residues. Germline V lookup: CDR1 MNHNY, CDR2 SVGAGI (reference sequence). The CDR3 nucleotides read TGTGCCAGCAGTCACCAAGGGGATTACGAGCAGTACTTC. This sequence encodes CASSHQGDYEQYF.

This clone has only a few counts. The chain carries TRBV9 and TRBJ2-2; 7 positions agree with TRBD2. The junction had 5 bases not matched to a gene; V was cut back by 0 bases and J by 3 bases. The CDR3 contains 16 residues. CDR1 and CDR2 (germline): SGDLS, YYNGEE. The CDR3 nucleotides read TGTGCCAGCAGCGTAGACGGGGGGAGGTACACCGGGGAGCTGTTTTTT. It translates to CASSVDGGRYTGELFF.

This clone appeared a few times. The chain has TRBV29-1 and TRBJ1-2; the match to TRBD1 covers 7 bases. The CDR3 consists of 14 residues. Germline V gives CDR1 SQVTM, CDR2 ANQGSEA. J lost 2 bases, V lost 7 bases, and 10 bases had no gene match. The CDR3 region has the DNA TGCAGCGCCCAAAGACAGGGTATAAACTATGGCTACACCTTC. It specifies CSAQRQGINYGYTF.

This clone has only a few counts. The CDR3 coding sequence is TGTGCCAGTAGCACCAGGGGGCCAGGCTACGAGCAGTACTTC. It codes for CASSTRGPGYEQYF. The rearrangement uses TRBV19 and TRBJ2-7; 8 bases fit TRBD1. The junction had 7 bases not matched to a gene; V was cut back by 6 bases and J by 3 bases. CDR3 length: 14 residues. Germline V CDR1 and CDR2: LNHDA, SQIVND (reference sequence).

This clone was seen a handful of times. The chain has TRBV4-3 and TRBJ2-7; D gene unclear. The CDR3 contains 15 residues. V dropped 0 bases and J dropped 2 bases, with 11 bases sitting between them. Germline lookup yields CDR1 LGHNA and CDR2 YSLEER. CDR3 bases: TGCGCCAGCAGCCAAGATGCCTTAGGAGCCTACGAGCAGTACTTC. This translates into CASSQDALGAYEQYF.

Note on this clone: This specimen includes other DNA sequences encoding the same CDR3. The CDR3 DNA reads TGTGCCAGCAGCGTAGCTGCAGGGAACACTGAAGCTTTCTTT. This sequence encodes CASSVAAGNTEAFF. The chain recombines TRBV9 with TRBJ1-1, with no clear D. V shed 0 bases and J shed 1 base, with 7 bases lying between them. In germline, CDR1 is SGDLS, CDR2 YYNGEE. The CDR3 covers 14 residues.

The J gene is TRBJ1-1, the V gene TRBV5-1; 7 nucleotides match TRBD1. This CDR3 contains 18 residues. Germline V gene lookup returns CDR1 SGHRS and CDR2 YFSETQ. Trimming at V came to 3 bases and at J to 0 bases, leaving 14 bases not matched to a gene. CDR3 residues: CASSSLGGQTNMNTEAFF. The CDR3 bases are TGCGCCAGCAGCTCCTTGGGGGGACAGACGAACATGAACACTGAAGCTTTCTTT. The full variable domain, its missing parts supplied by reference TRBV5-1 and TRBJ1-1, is KAGVTQTPRYLIKTRGQQVTLSCSPISGHRSVSWYQQTPGQGLQFLFEYFSETQRNKGNFPGRFSGRQFSNSRSEMNVSTLELGDSALYLCASSSLGGQTNMNTEAFFGQGTRLTVV.

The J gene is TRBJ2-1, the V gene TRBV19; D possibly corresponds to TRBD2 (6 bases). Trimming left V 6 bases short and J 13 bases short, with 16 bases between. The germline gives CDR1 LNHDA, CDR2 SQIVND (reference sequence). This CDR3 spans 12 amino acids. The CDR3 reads CASSRESKFQFF. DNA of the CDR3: TGTGCCAGTAGCCGGGAGTCTAAATTTCAGTTCTTC.

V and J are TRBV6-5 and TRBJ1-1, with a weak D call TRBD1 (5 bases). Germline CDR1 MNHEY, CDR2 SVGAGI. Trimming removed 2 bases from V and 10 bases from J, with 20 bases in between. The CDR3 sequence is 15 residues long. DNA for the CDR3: TGTGCCAGCAGTTACACGAACGGCCCCCCCCAGGGAGCTTTCTTT. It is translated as CASSYTNGPPQGAFF.

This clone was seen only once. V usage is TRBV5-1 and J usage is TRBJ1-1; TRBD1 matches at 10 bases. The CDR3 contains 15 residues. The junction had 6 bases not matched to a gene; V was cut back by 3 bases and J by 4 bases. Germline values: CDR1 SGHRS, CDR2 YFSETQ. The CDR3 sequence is CASSSVDRGPTEAFF. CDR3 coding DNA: TGCGCCAGCAGCTCCGTAGACAGGGGGCCCACTGAAGCTTTCTTT.

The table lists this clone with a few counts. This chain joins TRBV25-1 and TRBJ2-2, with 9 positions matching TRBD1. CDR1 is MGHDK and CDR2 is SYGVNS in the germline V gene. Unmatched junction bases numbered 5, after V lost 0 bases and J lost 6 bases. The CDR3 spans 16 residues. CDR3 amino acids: CASSEYGTGLAGELFF. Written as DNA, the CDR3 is TGTGCCAGCAGTGAATACGGGACAGGGCTTGCCGGGGAGCTGTTTTTT.

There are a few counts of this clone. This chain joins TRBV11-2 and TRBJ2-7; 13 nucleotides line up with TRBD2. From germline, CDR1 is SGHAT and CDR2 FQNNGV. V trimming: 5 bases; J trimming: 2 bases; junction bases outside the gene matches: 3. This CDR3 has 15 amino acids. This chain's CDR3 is CASSRTSGGAYEQYF. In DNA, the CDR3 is TGTGCCAGCAGCCGCACTAGCGGGGGGGCCTACGAGCAGTACTTC.

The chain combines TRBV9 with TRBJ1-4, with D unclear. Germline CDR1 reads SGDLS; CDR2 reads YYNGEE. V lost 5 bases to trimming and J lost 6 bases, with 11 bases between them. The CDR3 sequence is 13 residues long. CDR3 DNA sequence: TGTGCCAGCAGTAAGGGTAGCGATGAAAAACTGTTTTTT. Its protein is CASSKGSDEKLFF. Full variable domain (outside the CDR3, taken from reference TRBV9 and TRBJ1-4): DSGVTQTPKHLITATGQRVTLRCSPRSGDLSVYWYQQSLDQGLQFLIQYYNGEERAKGNILERFSAQQFPDLHSELNLSSLELGDSALYFCASSKGSDEKLFFGSGTQLSVL.

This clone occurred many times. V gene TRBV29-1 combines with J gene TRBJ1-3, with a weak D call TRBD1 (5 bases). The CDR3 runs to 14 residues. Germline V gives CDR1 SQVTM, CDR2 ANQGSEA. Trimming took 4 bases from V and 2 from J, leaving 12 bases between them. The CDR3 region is CSVAPGFPGNTIYF. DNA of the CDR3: TGCAGCGTTGCCCCAGGGTTCCCTGGAAACACCATATATTTT.

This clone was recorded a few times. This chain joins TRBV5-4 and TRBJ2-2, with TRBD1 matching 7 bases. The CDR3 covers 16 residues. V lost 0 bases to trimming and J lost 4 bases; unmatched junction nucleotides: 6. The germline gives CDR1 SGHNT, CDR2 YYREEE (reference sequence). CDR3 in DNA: TGTGCCAGCAGCTTGGCCAAGGGGGCGGGCACCGGGGAGCTGTTTTTT. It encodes CASSLAKGAGTGELFF. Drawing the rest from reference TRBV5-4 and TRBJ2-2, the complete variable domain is ETGVTQSPTHLIKTRGQQVTLRCSSQSGHNTVSWYQQALGQGPQFIFQYYREEENGRGNFPPRFSGLQFPNYSSELNVNALELDDSALYLCASSLAKGAGTGELFFGEGSRLTVL.

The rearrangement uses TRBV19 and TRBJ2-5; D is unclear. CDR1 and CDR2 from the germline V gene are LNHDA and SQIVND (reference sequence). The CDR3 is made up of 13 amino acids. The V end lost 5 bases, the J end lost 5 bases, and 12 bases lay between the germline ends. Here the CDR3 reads CASSVLMGETQYF. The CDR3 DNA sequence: TGTGCCAGTAGTGTGCTTATGGGCGAGACCCAGTACTTC.

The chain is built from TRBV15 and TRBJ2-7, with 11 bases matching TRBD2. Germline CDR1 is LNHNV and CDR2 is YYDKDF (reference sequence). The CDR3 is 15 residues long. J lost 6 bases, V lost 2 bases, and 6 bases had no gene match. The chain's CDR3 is CATSRPSGGPLEQYF. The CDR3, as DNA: TGTGCCACCAGCAGACCTAGCGGGGGGCCCCTCGAGCAGTACTTC. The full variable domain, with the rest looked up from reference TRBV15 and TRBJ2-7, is DAMVIQNPRYQVTQFGKPVTLSCSQTLNHNVMYWYQQKSSQAPKLLFHYYDKDFNNEADTPDNFQSRRPNTSFCFLDIRSPGLGDTAMYLCATSRPSGGPLEQYFGPGTRLTVT.

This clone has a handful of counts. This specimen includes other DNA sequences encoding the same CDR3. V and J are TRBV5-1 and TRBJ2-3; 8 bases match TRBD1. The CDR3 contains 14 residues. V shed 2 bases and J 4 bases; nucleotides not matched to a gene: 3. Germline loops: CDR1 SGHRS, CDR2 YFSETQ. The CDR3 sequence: CASSFGQGADTQYF. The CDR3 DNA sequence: TGCGCCAGCAGCTTCGGACAGGGTGCAGATACGCAGTATTTT.

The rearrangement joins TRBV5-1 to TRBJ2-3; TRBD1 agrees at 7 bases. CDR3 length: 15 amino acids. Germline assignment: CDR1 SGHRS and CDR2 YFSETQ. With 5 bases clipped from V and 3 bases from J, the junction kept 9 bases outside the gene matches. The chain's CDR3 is CASSRGTVDTDTQYF. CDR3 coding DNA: TGCGCCAGCAGTAGAGGGACAGTAGATACAGATACGCAGTATTTT. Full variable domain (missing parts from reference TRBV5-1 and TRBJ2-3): KAGVTQTPRYLIKTRGQQVTLSCSPISGHRSVSWYQQTPGQGLQFLFEYFSETQRNKGNFPGRFSGRQFSNSRSEMNVSTLELGDSALYLCASSRGTVDTDTQYFGPGTRLTVL.

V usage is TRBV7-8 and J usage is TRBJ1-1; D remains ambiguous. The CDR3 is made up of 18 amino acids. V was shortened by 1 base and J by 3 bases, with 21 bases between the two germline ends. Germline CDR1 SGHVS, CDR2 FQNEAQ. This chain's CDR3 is CASSLVTLWGGGDTEAFF. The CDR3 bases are TGTGCCAGCAGCTTAGTTACTTTGTGGGGAGGTGGGGACACTGAAGCTTTCTTT. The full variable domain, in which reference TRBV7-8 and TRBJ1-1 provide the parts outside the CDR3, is GAGVSQSPRYKVAKRGQDVALRCDPISGHVSLFWYQQALGQGPEFLTYFQNEAQLDKSGLPSDRFFAERPEGSVSTLKIQRTQQEDSAVYLCASSLVTLWGGGDTEAFFGQGTRLTVV.